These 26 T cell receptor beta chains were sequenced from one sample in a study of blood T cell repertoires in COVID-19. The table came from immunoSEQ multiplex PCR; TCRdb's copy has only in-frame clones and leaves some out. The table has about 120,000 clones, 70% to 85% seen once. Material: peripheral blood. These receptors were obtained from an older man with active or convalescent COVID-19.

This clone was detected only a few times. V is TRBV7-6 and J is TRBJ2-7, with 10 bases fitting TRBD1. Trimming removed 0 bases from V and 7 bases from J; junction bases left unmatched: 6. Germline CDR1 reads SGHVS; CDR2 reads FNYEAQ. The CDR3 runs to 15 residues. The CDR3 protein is CASSLALGTGVEQYF. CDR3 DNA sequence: TGTGCCAGCAGCTTAGCGCTCGGGACAGGGGTTGAGCAGTACTTC.

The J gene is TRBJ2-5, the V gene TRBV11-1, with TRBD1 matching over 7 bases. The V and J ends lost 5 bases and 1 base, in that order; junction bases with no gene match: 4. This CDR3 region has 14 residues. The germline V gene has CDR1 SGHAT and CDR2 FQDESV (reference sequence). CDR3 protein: CASSRRGSQETQYF. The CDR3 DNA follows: TGTGCCAGCAGCCGCAGGGGGTCCCAAGAGACCCAGTACTTC.

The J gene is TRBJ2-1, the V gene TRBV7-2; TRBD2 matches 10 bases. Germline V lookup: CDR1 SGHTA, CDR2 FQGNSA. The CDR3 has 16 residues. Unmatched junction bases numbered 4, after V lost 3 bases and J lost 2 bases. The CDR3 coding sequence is TGTGCCAGCAGCTTGGCTAGCGGGAGCACCTACAATGAGCAGTTCTTC. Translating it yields CASSLASGSTYNEQFF. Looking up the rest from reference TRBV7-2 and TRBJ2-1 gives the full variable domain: GAGVSQSPSNKVTEKGKDVELRCDPISGHTALYWYRQSLGQGLEFLIYFQGNSAPDKSGLPSDRFSAERTGGSVSTLTIQRTQQEDSAVYLCASSLASGSTYNEQFFGPGTRLTVL.

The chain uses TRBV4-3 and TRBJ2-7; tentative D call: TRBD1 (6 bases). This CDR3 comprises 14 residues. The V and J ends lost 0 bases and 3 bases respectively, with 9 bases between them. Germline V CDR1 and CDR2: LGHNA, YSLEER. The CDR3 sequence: CASSQDEGVYEQYF. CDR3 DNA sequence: TGCGCCAGCAGCCAAGATGAGGGGGTCTACGAGCAGTACTTC.

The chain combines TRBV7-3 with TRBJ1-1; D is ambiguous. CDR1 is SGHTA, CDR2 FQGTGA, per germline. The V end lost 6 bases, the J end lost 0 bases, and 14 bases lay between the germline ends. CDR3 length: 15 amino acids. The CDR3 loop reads CASRQTPGLNTEAFF. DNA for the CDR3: TGTGCCAGCAGACAAACACCGGGATTGAACACTGAAGCTTTCTTT. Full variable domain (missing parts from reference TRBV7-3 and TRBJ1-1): GAGVSQTPSNKVTEKGKYVELRCDPISGHTALYWYRQSLGQGPEFLIYFQGTGAADDSGLPNDRFFAVRPEGSVSTLKIQRTERGDSAVYLCASRQTPGLNTEAFFGQGTRLTVV.

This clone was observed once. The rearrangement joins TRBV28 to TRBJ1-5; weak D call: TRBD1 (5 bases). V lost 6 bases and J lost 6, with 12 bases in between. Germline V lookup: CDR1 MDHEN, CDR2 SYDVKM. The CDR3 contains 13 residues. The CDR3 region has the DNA TGTGCCAGCAGCCCAGGGCCTGGTCAGCCCCAGCATTTT. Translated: CASSPGPGQPQHF.

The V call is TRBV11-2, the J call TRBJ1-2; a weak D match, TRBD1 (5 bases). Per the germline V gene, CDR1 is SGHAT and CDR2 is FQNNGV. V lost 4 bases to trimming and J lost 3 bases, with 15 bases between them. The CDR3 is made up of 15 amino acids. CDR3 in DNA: TGTGCCAGCAGCTCGTTGTGGCGGGGACACTATGGCTACACCTTC. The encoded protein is CASSSLWRGHYGYTF.

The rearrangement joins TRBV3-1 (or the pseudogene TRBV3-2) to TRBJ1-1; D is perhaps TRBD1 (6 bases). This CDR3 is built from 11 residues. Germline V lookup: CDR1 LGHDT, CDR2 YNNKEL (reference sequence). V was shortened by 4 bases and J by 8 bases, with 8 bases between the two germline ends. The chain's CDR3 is CASSPGQEAFF. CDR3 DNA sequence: TGTGCCAGCAGCCCTGGACAGGAAGCTTTCTTT.

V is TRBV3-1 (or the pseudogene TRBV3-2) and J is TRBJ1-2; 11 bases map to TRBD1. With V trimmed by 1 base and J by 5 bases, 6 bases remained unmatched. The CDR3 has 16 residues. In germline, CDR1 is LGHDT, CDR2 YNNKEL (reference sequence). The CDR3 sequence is CASSQGGTGGRYGYTF. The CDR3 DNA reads TGTGCCAGCAGCCAAGGTGGGACAGGGGGACGTTATGGCTACACCTTC.

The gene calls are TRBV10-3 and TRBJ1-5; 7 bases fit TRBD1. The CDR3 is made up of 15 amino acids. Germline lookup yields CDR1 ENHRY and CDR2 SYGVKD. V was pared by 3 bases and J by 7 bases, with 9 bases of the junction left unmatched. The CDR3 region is CAISEVAGGRQPQHF. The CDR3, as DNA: TGTGCCATCAGTGAAGTAGCAGGGGGACGACAGCCCCAGCATTTT.

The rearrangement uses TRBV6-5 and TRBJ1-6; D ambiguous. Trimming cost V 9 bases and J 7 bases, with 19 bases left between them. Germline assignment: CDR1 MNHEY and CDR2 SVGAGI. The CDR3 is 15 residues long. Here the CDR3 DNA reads TGTGCCAGTCAAGTTGGAGGGCCCTCCAATTCACCCCTCCACTTT. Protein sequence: CASQVGGPSNSPLHF.

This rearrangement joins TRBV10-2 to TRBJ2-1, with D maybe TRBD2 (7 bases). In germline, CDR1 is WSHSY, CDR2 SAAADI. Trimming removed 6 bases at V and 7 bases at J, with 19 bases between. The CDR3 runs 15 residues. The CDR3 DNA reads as TGCGCCAGCAGGTTGGGGGGGGGCACGGTGAATGAGCAGTTCTTC. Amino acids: CASRLGGGTVNEQFF.

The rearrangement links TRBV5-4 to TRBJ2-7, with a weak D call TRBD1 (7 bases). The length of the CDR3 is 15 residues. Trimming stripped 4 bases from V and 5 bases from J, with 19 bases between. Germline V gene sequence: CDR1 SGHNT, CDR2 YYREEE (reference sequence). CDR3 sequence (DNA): TGTGCCAGCAGCCTCCCGGGGGACAGATCCCACGAGCAGTACTTC. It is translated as CASSLPGDRSHEQYF.

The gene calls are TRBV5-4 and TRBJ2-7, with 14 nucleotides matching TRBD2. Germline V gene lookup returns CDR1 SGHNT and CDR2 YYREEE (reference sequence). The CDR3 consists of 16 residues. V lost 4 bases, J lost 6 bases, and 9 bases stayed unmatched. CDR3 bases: TGTGCCAGCAGCCTTAGACTAGCGGGAGGGCCAGGCGAGCAGTACTTC. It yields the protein CASSLRLAGGPGEQYF.

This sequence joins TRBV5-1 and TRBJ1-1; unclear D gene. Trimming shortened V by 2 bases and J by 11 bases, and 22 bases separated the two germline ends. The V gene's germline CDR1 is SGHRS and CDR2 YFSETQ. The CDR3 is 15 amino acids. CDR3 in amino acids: CASSLDADGRRGAFF. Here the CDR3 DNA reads TGCGCCAGCAGCTTAGATGCGGATGGCCGCCGTGGGGCTTTCTTT.

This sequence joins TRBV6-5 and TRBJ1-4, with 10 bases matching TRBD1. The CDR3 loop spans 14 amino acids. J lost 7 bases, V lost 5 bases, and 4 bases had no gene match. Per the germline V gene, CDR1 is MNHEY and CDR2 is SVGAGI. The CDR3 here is CASSLRDRGEKLFF. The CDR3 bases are TGTGCCAGCAGTCTCCGGGACAGGGGTGAAAAACTGTTTTTT.

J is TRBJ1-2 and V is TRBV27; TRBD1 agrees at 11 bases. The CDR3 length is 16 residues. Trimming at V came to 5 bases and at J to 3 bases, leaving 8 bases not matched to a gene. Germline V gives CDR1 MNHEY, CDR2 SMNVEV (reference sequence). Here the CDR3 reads CASSLLRTGGDYGYTF. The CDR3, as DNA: TGTGCCAGCAGTCTACTCCGGACAGGGGGCGACTATGGCTACACCTTC.

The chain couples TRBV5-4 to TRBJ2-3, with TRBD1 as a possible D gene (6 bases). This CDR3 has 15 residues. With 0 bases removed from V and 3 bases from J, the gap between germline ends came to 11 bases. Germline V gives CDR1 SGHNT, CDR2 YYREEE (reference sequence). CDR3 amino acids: CASSLGAGETDTQYF. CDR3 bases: TGTGCCAGCAGCTTGGGGGCAGGGGAAACAGATACGCAGTATTTT.

The CDR3 spells CASRRRVEAGPYLDKNIQYF. CDR3 coding DNA: TGCGCCAGCAGAAGGCGGGTGGAAGCGGGCCCGTACCTCGATAAAAACATTCAGTACTTC. The rearrangement links TRBV5-1 to TRBJ2-4, with D possibly matching TRBD2 (6 bases). This CDR3 is 20 amino acids long. With 5 bases removed from V and 4 bases from J, the gap between germline ends came to 31 bases. The germline CDR1 and CDR2 sequences are SGHRS and YFSETQ.

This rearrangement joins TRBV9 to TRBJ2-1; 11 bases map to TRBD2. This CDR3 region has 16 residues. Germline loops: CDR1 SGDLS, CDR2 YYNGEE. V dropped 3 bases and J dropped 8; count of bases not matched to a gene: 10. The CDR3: CASSARLAGNFHEQFF. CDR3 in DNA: TGTGCCAGCAGCGCCCGACTAGCGGGGAACTTCCATGAGCAGTTCTTC.

The CDR3 is CASSPLSPRGPGNTIYF. The CDR3 region has the DNA TGTGCCAGCTCACCACTTTCACCCAGGGGGCCTGGAAACACCATATATTTT. J is TRBJ1-3 and V is TRBV18, with 8 bases aligning to TRBD1. CDR3 length: 17 residues. Looked up from germline, CDR1 is KGHSH and CDR2 is LQKENI. Unmatched junction bases numbered 7, after V lost 1 base and J lost 2 bases.

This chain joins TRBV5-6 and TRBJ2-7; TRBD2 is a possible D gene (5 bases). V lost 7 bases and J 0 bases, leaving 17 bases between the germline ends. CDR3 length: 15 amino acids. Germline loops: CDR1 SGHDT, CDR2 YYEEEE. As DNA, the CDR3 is TGTGCCAGCGCCACGATTACTAGGAGCTCCTACGAGCAGTACTTC. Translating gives CASATITRSSYEQYF.

CDR3 residues: CASSISGGRNEKLFF. The CDR3 DNA follows: TGTGCCAGTAGTATATCGGGAGGTAGGAACGAAAAACTGTTTTTT. V gene TRBV19 combines with J gene TRBJ1-4; D gene uncertain. The ends were cut back, 2 bases at V and 8 bases at J, with 15 bases in the middle. The CDR3 is made up of 15 amino acids. Looked up from germline, CDR1 is LNHDA and CDR2 is SQIVND (reference sequence).

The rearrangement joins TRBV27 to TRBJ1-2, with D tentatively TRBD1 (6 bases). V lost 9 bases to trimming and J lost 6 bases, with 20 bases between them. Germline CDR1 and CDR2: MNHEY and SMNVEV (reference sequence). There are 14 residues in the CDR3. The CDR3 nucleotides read TGTGCCAGTAGTGTGTATGGGGGCGCAGATGGCTACACCTTC. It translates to CASSVYGGADGYTF.

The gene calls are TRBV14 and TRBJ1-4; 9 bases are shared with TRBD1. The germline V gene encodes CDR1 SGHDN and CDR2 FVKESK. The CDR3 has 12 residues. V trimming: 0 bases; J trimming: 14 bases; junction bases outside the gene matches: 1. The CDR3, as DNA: TGTGCCAGCAGCCAAGAGACAGGGGGGCTGTTTTTT. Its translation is CASSQETGGLFF.

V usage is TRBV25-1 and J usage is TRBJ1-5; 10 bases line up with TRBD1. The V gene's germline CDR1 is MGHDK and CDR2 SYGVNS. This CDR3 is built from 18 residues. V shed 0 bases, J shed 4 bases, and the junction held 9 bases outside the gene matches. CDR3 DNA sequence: TGTGCCAGCAGTGAATATAACGGGACAGGGGCTCCAAATCAGCCCCAGCATTTT. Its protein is CASSEYNGTGAPNQPQHF.